One sample yielded the 15 T cell receptor beta chains listed below, sequenced in a study of PD-1 blockade in classical Hodgkin lymphoma. In every patient, relapse followed autologous stem cell transplantation, while exposure to brentuximab vedotin differed. Data came from immunoSEQ multiplex PCR; TCRdb stores just in-frame clones and leaves some out. Here the sample spans 20,000 or so clones, around 80% being singletons. Sample: peripheral blood mononuclear cells (PBMCs), taken before the second cycle of nivolumab. Receptor source: a human donor with classical Hodgkin lymphoma.

V usage is TRBV2 and J usage is TRBJ1-2; 10 bases are shared with TRBD1. CDR1 and CDR2 from the germline V gene are SNHLY and FYNNEI. This CDR3 is 15 amino acids long. The junction had 6 bases not matched to a gene; V was cut back by 6 bases and J by 2 bases. DNA of the CDR3: TGTGCCAGCAGCGAAAAGGGACAGGGGAACTATGGCTACACCTTC. Its translation is CASSEKGQGNYGYTF. The variable domain in full, completed from reference TRBV2 and TRBJ1-2, reads EPEVTQTPSHQVTQMGQEVILRCVPISNHLYFYWYRQILGQKVEFLVSFYNNEISEKSEIFDDQFSVERPDGSNFTLKIRSTKLEDSAMYFCASSEKGQGNYGYTFGSGTRLTVV.

V usage is TRBV19 and J usage is TRBJ2-5; no firm D call. V was clipped by 5 bases and J by 1 base, with 8 bases between them. The CDR3 has 13 amino acids. The germline V gene has CDR1 LNHDA and CDR2 SQIVND (reference sequence). The CDR3 region is CASSGGRQETQYF. In DNA, the CDR3 is TGTGCCAGTAGTGGTGGCCGCCAAGAGACCCAGTACTTC.

The rearrangement links TRBV7-6 to TRBJ1-5; D not certain. The V end lost 2 bases, the J end lost 2 bases, and 7 bases lay between the germline ends. Germline V gives CDR1 SGHVS, CDR2 FNYEAQ. CDR3 length: 14 amino acids. The CDR3 DNA sequence: TGTGCCAGCAGCTTAATGTCAGGCAATCAGCCCCAGCATTTT. This codes for CASSLMSGNQPQHF. Filled out from reference TRBV7-6 and TRBJ1-5, the complete variable domain reads GAGVSQSPRYKVTKRGQDVALRCDPISGHVSLYWYRQALGQGPEFLTYFNYEAQQDKSGLPNDRFSAERPEGSISTLTIQRTEQRDSAMYRCASSLMSGNQPQHFGDGTRLSIL.

J is TRBJ2-7 and V is TRBV6-1, with D hard to call. The CDR3 is 14 residues long. Germline CDR1 and CDR2: MNHNS and SASEGT. With 7 bases removed from V and 3 bases from J, the gap between germline ends came to 16 bases. CDR3 nucleotide sequence: TGTGCCAGCACCATGAGGACGGATTACTACGAGCAGTACGTC. Translating it yields CASTMRTDYYEQYV.

V usage is TRBV9 and J usage is TRBJ2-1; 8 bases agree with TRBD2. CDR1 and CDR2 (germline): SGDLS, YYNGEE. The CDR3 length is 17 residues. Trimming cost V 3 bases and J 4 bases; bases outside gene matches: 12. CDR3 coding DNA: TGTGCCAGCAGCGCCGATAGCGGGACCGCTTTTTACAATGAGCAGTTCTTC. This translates into CASSADSGTAFYNEQFF.

The J gene is TRBJ2-1, the V gene TRBV4-3, with D unresolved. The germline V gene has CDR1 LGHNA and CDR2 YSLEER. V was clipped by 1 base and J by 0 bases, with 7 bases between them. CDR3 size: 15 residues. DNA for the CDR3: TGCGCCAGCAGCCAAGGGACCAGCTCCTACAATGAGCAGTTCTTC. This codes for CASSQGTSSYNEQFF.

V usage is TRBV2 and J usage is TRBJ2-1; 9 bases match TRBD1. Germline values: CDR1 SNHLY, CDR2 FYNNEI. CDR3 length: 15 residues. V was pared by 3 bases and J by 5 bases, with 5 bases of the junction left unmatched. Here the CDR3 DNA reads TGTGCCAGCAGTGAGGGGGGGACAGGGAACAATGAGCAGTTCTTC. Protein: CASSEGGTGNNEQFF.

J is TRBJ1-4 and V is TRBV5-6, with a tentative D call TRBD1 (6 bases). Trimming left V 4 bases short and J 8 bases short, with 18 bases between. Per germline, CDR1 SGHDT and CDR2 YYEEEE. This CDR3 is built from 15 residues. The chain's CDR3 is CASSRGGVPGEKLFF. CDR3 coding DNA: TGTGCCAGCAGCCGAGGGGGGGTTCCTGGAGAAAAACTGTTTTTT.

The rearrangement links TRBV5-1 to TRBJ1-3; 7 bases map to TRBD1. CDR1 is SGHRS and CDR2 is YFSETQ in the germline V gene. The CDR3 contains 17 residues. With 0 bases clipped from V and 0 bases from J, the junction kept 6 bases outside the gene matches. Here the CDR3 DNA reads TGCGCCAGCAGCTTGGCCGGACAGGTTGGCTCTGGAAACACCATATATTTT. Residues: CASSLAGQVGSGNTIYF.

J is TRBJ1-1 and V is TRBV7-6; weak D call: TRBD1 (5 bases). Trimming stripped 2 bases from V and 5 bases from J, with 9 bases between. This CDR3 has 13 residues. Per germline, CDR1 SGHVS and CDR2 FNYEAQ. CDR3 loop: CASSLIKGTEAFF. The CDR3 DNA reads TGTGCCAGCAGCTTAATAAAGGGGACTGAAGCTTTCTTT.

This chain links TRBV19 with TRBJ1-2; D is unclear. Trimming cost V 7 bases and J 4 bases, with 10 bases left between them. The germline V gene has CDR1 LNHDA and CDR2 SQIVND (reference sequence). CDR3 size: 12 residues. The CDR3 loop is CASMRDLYGYTF. In DNA form, the CDR3 reads TGTGCCAGTATGCGGGATCTCTATGGCTACACCTTC.

The rearrangement uses TRBV4-3 and TRBJ2-7; TRBD1 matches at 8 bases. After removal of 0 bases from V and 6 bases from J, the junction contained 10 bases not matched to a gene. The CDR3 has 16 amino acids. The germline V gene encodes CDR1 LGHNA and CDR2 YSLEER. The CDR3 loop reads CASSQDPGQGITEQYF. DNA for the CDR3: TGCGCCAGCAGCCAAGATCCCGGACAGGGTATTACCGAGCAGTACTTC.

This chain links TRBV6-5 with TRBJ2-7; 9 bases agree with TRBD1. J was trimmed by 2 bases and V by 6 bases; bases with no gene match: 5. Germline CDR1 MNHEY, CDR2 SVGAGI. The length of the CDR3 is 14 residues. The CDR3 spells CASRRDRATYEQYF. The DNA of the CDR3 is TGTGCCAGCAGGAGGGACAGGGCTACCTACGAGCAGTACTTC.

This sequence joins TRBV5-4 and TRBJ1-1; D is unresolved. Germline V gene data show CDR1 as SGHNT and CDR2 as YYREEE (reference sequence). The length of the CDR3 is 14 residues. The germline V and J ends were trimmed by 2 bases and 6 bases, with 14 bases remaining between them. CDR3 DNA sequence: TGTGCCAGCAGCTTCTTAGGGTTTCAATCTGAAGCTTTCTTT. This codes for CASSFLGFQSEAFF. Full variable domain (remainder filled in from reference TRBV5-4 and TRBJ1-1): ETGVTQSPTHLIKTRGQQVTLRCSSQSGHNTVSWYQQALGQGPQFIFQYYREEENGRGNFPPRFSGLQFPNYSSELNVNALELDDSALYLCASSFLGFQSEAFFGQGTRLTVV.

The chain joins TRBV19 to TRBJ1-5; perhaps TRBD1 as D (6 bases). V dropped 6 bases and J dropped 1 base, with 19 bases sitting between them. Germline V gives CDR1 LNHDA, CDR2 SQIVND (reference sequence). The CDR3 covers 17 residues. The CDR3 region has the DNA TGTGCCAGTAGGGAACTGATCAGGGGTGAAAGCAATCAGCCCCAGCATTTT. It translates to CASRELIRGESNQPQHF. Full variable domain (rest looked up from reference TRBV19 and TRBJ1-5): DGGITQSPKYLFRKEGQNVTLSCEQNLNHDAMYWYRQDPGQGLRLIYYSQIVNDFQKGDIAEGYSVSREKKESFPLTVTSAQKNPTAFYLCASRELIRGESNQPQHFGDGTRLSIL.